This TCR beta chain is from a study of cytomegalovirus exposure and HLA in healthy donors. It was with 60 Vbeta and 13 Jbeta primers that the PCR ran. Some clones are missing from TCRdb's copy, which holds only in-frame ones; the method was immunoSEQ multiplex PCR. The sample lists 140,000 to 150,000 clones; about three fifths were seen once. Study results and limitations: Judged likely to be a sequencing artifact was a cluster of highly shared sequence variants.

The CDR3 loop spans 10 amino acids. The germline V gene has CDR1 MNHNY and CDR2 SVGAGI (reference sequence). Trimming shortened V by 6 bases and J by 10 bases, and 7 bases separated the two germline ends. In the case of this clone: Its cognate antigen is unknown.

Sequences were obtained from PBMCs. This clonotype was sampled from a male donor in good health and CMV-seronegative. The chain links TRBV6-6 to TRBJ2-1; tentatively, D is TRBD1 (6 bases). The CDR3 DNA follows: TGTGCCAGCAGCCAGGGGGAGCAGTTCTTC. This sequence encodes CASSQGEQFF.